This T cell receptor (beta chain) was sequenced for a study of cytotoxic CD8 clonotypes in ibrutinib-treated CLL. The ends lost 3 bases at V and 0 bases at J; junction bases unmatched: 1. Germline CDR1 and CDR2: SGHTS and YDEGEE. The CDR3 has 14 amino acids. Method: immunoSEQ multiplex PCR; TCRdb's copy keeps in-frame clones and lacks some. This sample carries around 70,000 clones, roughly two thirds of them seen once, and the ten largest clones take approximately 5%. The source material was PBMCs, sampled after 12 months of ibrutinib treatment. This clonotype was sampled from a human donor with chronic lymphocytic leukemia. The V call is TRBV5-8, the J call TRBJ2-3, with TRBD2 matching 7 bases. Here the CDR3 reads CASSSGGSTDTQYF. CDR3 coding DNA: TGTGCCAGCAGCTCGGGGGGAAGCACAGATACGCAGTATTTT.